This T cell receptor beta chain was sequenced for a study of blood T cells in healthy people across ages. The wider study: Template switching captured about one barcoded beta molecule per two T cells.

Per-sample PBMC isolation yielded at least 6.5 million cells. Study-level findings and limits: Long-lived donors had more naive CD4+ cells and higher diversity than aged donors.

This clonotype was recorded once. Antigen specificity is unknown. A second PCR of roughly 7 to 11 cycles used a sample-barcoded 5' primer and a J-beta primer mix. Researchers report that each sample yielded at least 2.5 million CDR3-containing paired-end reads. TCRdb called the 5' RACE reads again in MiXCR, with one record for every CDR3 protein. The sample shows about a million distinct CDR3 sequences, 45% to 50% of them seen only once. This CDR3 is built from 13 residues. With 5 bases removed from V and 4 bases from J, the gap between germline ends came to 12 bases. Germline V lookup: CDR1 DFQATT, CDR2 SNEGSKA (reference sequence).

The sequenced material came from blood. The receptor's source is a man aged 30 to 39 in good health. This chain connects TRBV20-1 to TRBJ2-1, with unresolved D. The CDR3 protein is CSAVEEPYNEQFF. As DNA, the CDR3 is TGCAGTGCTGTAGAGGAACCTTACAATGAGCAGTTCTTC.